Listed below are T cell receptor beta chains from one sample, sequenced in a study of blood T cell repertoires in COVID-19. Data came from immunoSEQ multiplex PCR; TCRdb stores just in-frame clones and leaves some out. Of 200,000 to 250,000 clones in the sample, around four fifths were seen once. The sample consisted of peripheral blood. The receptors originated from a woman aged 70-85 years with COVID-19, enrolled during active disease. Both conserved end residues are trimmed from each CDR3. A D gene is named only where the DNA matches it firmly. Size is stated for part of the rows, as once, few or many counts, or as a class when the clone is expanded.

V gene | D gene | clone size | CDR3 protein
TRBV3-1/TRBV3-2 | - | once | ASSQVRGFGGTEAF
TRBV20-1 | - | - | SASLANNPYEQY
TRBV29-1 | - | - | SVVRGSEEKLF
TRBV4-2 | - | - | ASSREGGQNTGELF
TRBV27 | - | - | ASSPEGRVY
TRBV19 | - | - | ASSMAAGTSVRGAGNTIY
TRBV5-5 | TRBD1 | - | ASSPQGADQPQH
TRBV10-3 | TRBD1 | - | AIQGQVGANYGYT
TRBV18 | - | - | ASSPLGAPEAF
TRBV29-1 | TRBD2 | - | SVRGEFYNEQF
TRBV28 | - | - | ASSLGALGHNEQF
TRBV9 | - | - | ASSVADTGNFYGYT
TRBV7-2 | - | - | ASGLGDYEQY
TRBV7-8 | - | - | ASSLGGAAPGTEAF
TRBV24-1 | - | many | ATGLGHSTDTQY
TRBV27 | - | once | ASSPWVTRTARRASYEQY
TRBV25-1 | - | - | ASREQFNTEAF
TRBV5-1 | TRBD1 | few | ASSLIGPGQGINYGYT
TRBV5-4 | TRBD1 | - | ASSLPGSLPGGYNEQY
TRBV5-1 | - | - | ASSQGQMNYGYT
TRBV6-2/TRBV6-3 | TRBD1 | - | ASSGQGVLSTDTQY
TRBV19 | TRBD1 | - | ASSILPGGGGTEAF
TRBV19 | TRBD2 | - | ASSISGSEDTQY
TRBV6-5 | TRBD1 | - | ASSYSQGASGNTIY
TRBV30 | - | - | AWKVQVTGELF
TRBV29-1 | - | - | SLARGTEAF
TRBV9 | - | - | ASSVAGVLNEQF
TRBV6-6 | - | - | ASRGGDSGANVLT
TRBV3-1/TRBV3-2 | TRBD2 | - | ASSQEVRRLAGAREQY
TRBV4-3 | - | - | ASSQESGANSPLH
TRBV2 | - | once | ASRRTGVADTQY
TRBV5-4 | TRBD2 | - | ASSLSGRANEQF
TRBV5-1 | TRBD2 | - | ASSPFRTSGHNEQF
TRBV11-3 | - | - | ASSPYPGRNEQF
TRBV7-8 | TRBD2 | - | ASSPEYTSGLLAKNIQY
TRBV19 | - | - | ASSTSVVAGGTSTDTQY
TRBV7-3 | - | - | ASSPPGDYEQY
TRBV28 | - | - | ASSLDPGSGNTIY
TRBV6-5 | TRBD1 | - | ASRTTGGNSPLH
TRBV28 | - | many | ASSLATGLAEAF
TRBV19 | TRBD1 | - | ASSTGGGYQPQH
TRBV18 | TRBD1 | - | ASSPPGTGPANEQY
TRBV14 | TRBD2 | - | ASSQDLSSGRNIQY
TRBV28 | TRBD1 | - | ASRSHTGGEQY
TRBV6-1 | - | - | ASSEPGGVNTEAF
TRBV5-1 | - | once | ASSQSTGRSYEQY
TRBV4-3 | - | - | ASSQDSGDSYNEQF
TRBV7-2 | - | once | ASSLVAGDQPQH
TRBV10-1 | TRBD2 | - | ASSPLSGSFSDTQY
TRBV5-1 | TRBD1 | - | ASSPRQGNTGELF
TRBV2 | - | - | ASSYRDFGTDTQY
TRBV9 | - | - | ASSVPTTNTGELF
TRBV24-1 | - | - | ATSEPQGWRTGELF
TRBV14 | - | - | ASSQDQISTDTQY
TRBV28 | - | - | ASSLPGSLNEQF